Listed below are T cell receptor beta chains from one sample, sequenced in a study of T cell changes during pregnancy in multiple sclerosis. Libraries were prepared by immunoSEQ multiplex PCR; TCRdb keeps only in-frame clonotypes and omits some of them. The table shows about 110,000 clones, with around 90% occurring only once. Sequencing was performed on peripheral blood, taken in the third trimester of pregnancy. The receptor source for this set is a female donor with multiple sclerosis, enrolled in a pregnancy study. Each CDR3 is given with its conserved first and last residue. The D gene is left open where the match is weak. Part of the rows lack a size; the others show once, few, many or a class for expanded clones.

d_call: .; clone_size: .; v_call: TRBV28; j_call: TRBJ2-5; cdr3_length: 15; cdr3_aa: CASSPPTGLPETQYF; cdr3_nt: TGTGCCAGCAGTCCCCCGACAGGACTGCCAGAGACCCAGTACTTC
d_call: TRBD2; clone_size: .; v_call: TRBV18; j_call: TRBJ2-7; cdr3_length: 14; cdr3_aa: CASSPGTSDYEQYF; cdr3_nt: TGTGCCAGCTCACCAGGGACTAGCGACTACGAGCAGTACTTC
d_call: TRBD1; clone_size: .; v_call: TRBV30; j_call: TRBJ1-5; cdr3_length: 13; cdr3_aa: CAWNGQGAEPQHF; cdr3_nt: TGTGCCTGGAATGGGCAGGGGGCTGAGCCCCAGCATTTT
d_call: TRBD2; clone_size: .; v_call: TRBV5-1; j_call: TRBJ2-1; cdr3_length: 16; cdr3_aa: CASSLGLAGGYNEQFF; cdr3_nt: TGCGCCAGCAGCTTGGGACTAGCGGGAGGGTACAATGAGCAGTTCTTC
d_call: .; clone_size: few; v_call: TRBV18; j_call: TRBJ1-5; cdr3_length: 14; cdr3_aa: CASSPGGEFQPQHF; cdr3_nt: TGTGCCAGCTCGCCGGGCGGGGAGTTCCAGCCCCAGCATTTT
d_call: TRBD1; clone_size: .; v_call: TRBV25-1; j_call: TRBJ2-7; cdr3_length: 17; cdr3_aa: CASSEYGTGVVRHEQYF; cdr3_nt: TGTGCCAGCAGTGAATACGGGACAGGGGTGGTCAGACACGAGCAGTACTTC
d_call: .; clone_size: .; v_call: TRBV28; j_call: TRBJ1-5; cdr3_length: 15; cdr3_aa: CASSLSPYSNQPQHF; cdr3_nt: TGTGCCAGCAGTTTATCCCCTTATAGCAATCAGCCCCAGCATTTT
d_call: TRBD1; clone_size: .; v_call: TRBV27; j_call: TRBJ2-3; cdr3_length: 16; cdr3_aa: CASSLSGRTGTDTQYF; cdr3_nt: TGTGCCAGCAGTTTATCGGGACGGACAGGGACAGATACGCAGTATTTT
d_call: .; clone_size: .; v_call: TRBV7-2; j_call: TRBJ2-2; cdr3_length: 14; cdr3_aa: CASSLRRNTGELFF; cdr3_nt: TGTGCCAGCAGCTTGCGTCGCAACACCGGGGAGCTGTTTTTT
d_call: .; clone_size: .; v_call: TRBV2; j_call: TRBJ2-5; cdr3_length: 10; cdr3_aa: CASNGETQYF; cdr3_nt: TGTGCCAGCAACGGAGAGACCCAGTACTTC
d_call: TRBD1; clone_size: .; v_call: TRBV30; j_call: TRBJ1-2; cdr3_length: 13; cdr3_aa: CAWSLRTGGGYTF; cdr3_nt: TGTGCCTGGAGTCTAAGGACAGGCGGGGGCTACACCTTC
d_call: TRBD1; clone_size: .; v_call: TRBV6-1; j_call: TRBJ1-5; cdr3_length: 16; cdr3_aa: CASSDRDRGRIQPQHF; cdr3_nt: TGTGCCAGCAGTGACCGGGACAGGGGGCGAATTCAGCCCCAGCATTTT
d_call: .; clone_size: .; v_call: TRBV5-6; j_call: TRBJ2-7; cdr3_length: 13; cdr3_aa: CASSLTGIYEQYF; cdr3_nt: TGTGCCAGCAGCTTAACAGGTATCTACGAGCAGTACTTC
d_call: .; clone_size: once; v_call: TRBV27; j_call: TRBJ1-2; cdr3_length: 15; cdr3_aa: CASSLDPDSNYGYTF; cdr3_nt: TGTGCCAGCAGTTTAGATCCAGATTCTAACTATGGCTACACCTTC
d_call: TRBD2; clone_size: .; v_call: TRBV29-1; j_call: TRBJ2-3; cdr3_length: 13; cdr3_aa: CSVESGVTDTQYF; cdr3_nt: TGCAGCGTTGAAAGCGGGGTCACAGATACGCAGTATTTT
d_call: TRBD1; clone_size: .; v_call: TRBV5-8; j_call: TRBJ2-2; cdr3_length: 15; cdr3_aa: CASSFRTGSTGELFF; cdr3_nt: TGTGCCAGCAGCTTCCGGACAGGTTCTACCGGGGAGCTGTTTTTT
d_call: .; clone_size: .; v_call: TRBV4-2; j_call: TRBJ2-7; cdr3_length: 13; cdr3_aa: CASSRGDSYEQYF; cdr3_nt: TGTGCCAGCAGCCGGGGGGACTCCTACGAGCAGTACTTC